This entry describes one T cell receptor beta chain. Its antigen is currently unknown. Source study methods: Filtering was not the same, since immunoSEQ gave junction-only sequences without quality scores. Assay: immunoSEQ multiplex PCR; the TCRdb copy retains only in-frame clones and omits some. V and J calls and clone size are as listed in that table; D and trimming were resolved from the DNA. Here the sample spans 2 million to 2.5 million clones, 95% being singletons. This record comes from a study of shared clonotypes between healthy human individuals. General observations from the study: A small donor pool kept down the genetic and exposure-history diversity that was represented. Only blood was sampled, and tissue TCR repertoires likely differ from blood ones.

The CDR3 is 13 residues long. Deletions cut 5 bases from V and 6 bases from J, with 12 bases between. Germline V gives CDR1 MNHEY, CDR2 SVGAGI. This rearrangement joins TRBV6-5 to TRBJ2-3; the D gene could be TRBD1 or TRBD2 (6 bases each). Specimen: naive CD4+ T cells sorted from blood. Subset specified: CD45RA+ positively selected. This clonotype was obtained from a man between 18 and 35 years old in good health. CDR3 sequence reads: CASSRGVADTQYF. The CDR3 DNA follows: TGTGCCAGCAGTAGGGGGGTTGCCGATACGCAGTATTTT.